The 18 T cell receptor beta chains below were found in one sample sequenced in a study of cytomegalovirus exposure and HLA in healthy donors. With 60 Vbeta and 13 Jbeta primers, the PCR was carried out. The protocol was immunoSEQ multiplex PCR, while the TCRdb copy is restricted to in-frame clones and leaves out a portion. Counted here are roughly 150,000 clones, about 72% occurring once; the ten biggest clones make up more than 1.4%. The material sequenced was PBMCs. The receptor set was obtained from a male donor in good health and CMV-seronegative.

The chain links TRBV6-1 to TRBJ2-2; D is perhaps TRBD1 (6 bases). The CDR3 loop spans 14 amino acids. V was pared by 6 bases and J by 2 bases, with 10 bases between. Germline CDR1 reads MNHNS; CDR2 reads SASEGT. In nucleotides, the CDR3 is TGTGCCAGCAGACCGGGACAAAACACCGGGGAGCTGTTTTTT. Protein: CASRPGQNTGELFF.

The V call is TRBV4-2, the J call TRBJ2-1; 7 bases map to TRBD1. CDR1 is LGHNA and CDR2 is YNFKEQ in the germline V gene. The CDR3 is 15 residues long. Trimming removed 1 base from V and 2 bases from J; junction bases left unmatched: 2. CDR3 sequence: CASSQVQGTYNEQFF. The CDR3 DNA reads TGTGCCAGCAGCCAAGTACAGGGGACCTACAATGAGCAGTTCTTC.

V is TRBV28 and J is TRBJ1-5; D possibly corresponds to TRBD1 (6 bases). The CDR3 runs to 13 residues. CDR1 MDHEN and CDR2 SYDVKM come from the germline V gene. V was shortened by 7 bases and J by 3 bases, with 10 bases between the two germline ends. CDR3 protein: CASKGEYNQPQHF. DNA for the CDR3: TGTGCCAGCAAGGGGGAATACAATCAGCCCCAGCATTTT.

This clone appeared once. V and J are TRBV15 and TRBJ2-1; 11 positions match TRBD2. J gave up 6 bases and V 3 bases, and 4 bases lay outside the gene matches. The CDR3 length is 15 residues. The germline V gene encodes CDR1 LNHNV and CDR2 YYDKDF (reference sequence). The chain's CDR3 is CATSSTGTSGNEQFF. Written as DNA, the CDR3 is TGTGCCACCAGCAGCACAGGGACTAGCGGCAATGAGCAGTTCTTC.

This sequence joins TRBV9 and TRBJ2-6; D is unresolved. Germline loops: CDR1 SGDLS, CDR2 YYNGEE. V lost 0 bases, J lost 2 bases, and 9 bases lay in between. The CDR3 covers 16 residues. The CDR3 protein is CASSVAYRAGANVLTF. DNA for the CDR3: TGTGCCAGCAGCGTAGCTTACCGCGCTGGGGCCAACGTCCTGACTTTC.

This chain connects TRBV28 to TRBJ2-7, with TRBD2 as a possible D gene (6 bases). The germline V gene encodes CDR1 MDHEN and CDR2 SYDVKM. Trimming stripped 4 bases from V and 3 bases from J, with 7 bases between. The CDR3 has 12 amino acids. The CDR3 sequence: CASSSGDYEQYF. DNA for the CDR3: TGTGCCAGCAGTTCGGGGGACTACGAGCAGTACTTC.

This clone appeared a single time. CDR3 loop: CASSLEWDRGDGYTF. The CDR3 bases are TGTGCCAGCAGCTTAGAATGGGACAGGGGCGACGGCTACACCTTC. This sequence joins TRBV7-8 and TRBJ1-2; 10 bases match TRBD1. Trimming removed 1 base from V and 8 bases from J; junction bases left unmatched: 7. The CDR3 spans 15 residues. CDR1 SGHVS and CDR2 FQNEAQ come from the germline V gene. Using reference TRBV7-8 and TRBJ1-2 for the parts outside the CDR3, the full variable domain is GAGVSQSPRYKVAKRGQDVALRCDPISGHVSLFWYQQALGQGPEFLTYFQNEAQLDKSGLPSDRFFAERPEGSVSTLKIQRTQQEDSAVYLCASSLEWDRGDGYTFGSGTRLTVV.

V gene TRBV7-8 combines with J gene TRBJ2-1, with 7 bases fitting TRBD1. The V gene's germline CDR1 is SGHVS and CDR2 FQNEAQ. This CDR3 contains 14 residues. After removal of 0 bases from V and 8 bases from J, the junction contained 4 bases not matched to a gene. This chain's CDR3 is CASSLANRGDEQFF. The DNA of the CDR3 is TGTGCCAGCAGCTTAGCGAACAGGGGAGATGAGCAGTTCTTC.

The rearrangement links TRBV5-1 to TRBJ2-3; TRBD1 is a possible D gene (6 bases). CDR1 and CDR2 (germline): SGHRS, YFSETQ. Trimming took off 0 bases at V and 0 bases at J, with 11 bases between the two ends. The CDR3 contains 16 residues. The CDR3 reads CASSLVGHISTDTQYF. In nucleotides, the CDR3 is TGCGCCAGCAGCTTGGTGGGACACATAAGCACAGATACGCAGTATTTT.

The chain joins TRBV2 to TRBJ2-1, with 8 bases that match TRBD2. The CDR3 is made up of 13 amino acids. Per germline, CDR1 SNHLY and CDR2 FYNNEI. V shed 11 bases and J 6 bases; nucleotides not matched to a gene: 9. CDR3 DNA: TGTGCCGCCGGGGGGGAGGGCACCAATGAGCAGTTCTTC. It is translated as CAAGGEGTNEQFF.

This clone appeared once. The rearrangement uses TRBV10-2 and TRBJ1-3; 9 bases are shared with TRBD1. Germline CDR1 and CDR2: WSHSY and SAAADI. This CDR3 is 16 amino acids long. The V segment lost 6 bases and the J segment 1 base; nucleotides outside the gene matches: 7. The DNA for the CDR3 is TGCGCCAGCAGCCCACAGGGGGCCACTTCTGGAAACACCATATATTTT. This encodes CASSPQGATSGNTIYF.

The chain joins TRBV6-5 to TRBJ1-3; D gene uncertain. The CDR3 covers 15 residues. Trimming shortened V by 4 bases and J by 0 bases, and 10 bases separated the two germline ends. From germline, CDR1 is MNHEY and CDR2 SVGAGI. The CDR3, as DNA: TGTGCCAGCAGTTCCCCGGTTGTCTCTGGAAACACCATATATTTT. It is translated as CASSSPVVSGNTIYF.

This clone occurred a few times. The sample holds other DNA sequences that translate to the same CDR3. The chain carries TRBV7-2 and TRBJ2-6; the match to TRBD1 covers 8 bases. The CDR3 consists of 16 residues. V lost 2 bases to trimming and J lost 4 bases; unmatched junction nucleotides: 4. Germline V gives CDR1 SGHTA, CDR2 FQGNSA. The DNA of the CDR3 is TGTGCCAGCAGCTTAACGACAGGGGCGGGGGCCAACGTCCTGACTTTC. Encoded protein: CASSLTTGAGANVLTF.

The V and J genes are TRBV6-5 and TRBJ1-3, with 7 bases that match TRBD1. This CDR3 has 12 residues. V shed 2 bases, J shed 15 bases, and the junction held 7 bases outside the gene matches. CDR1 MNHEY and CDR2 SVGAGI come from the germline V gene. The CDR3 is CASSYVGGTEYF. For the CDR3, the DNA is TGTGCCAGCAGTTACGTTGGCGGGACAGAATATTTT.

The genes are TRBV19 and TRBJ1-2; 12 bases fit TRBD1. V trimming: 8 bases; J trimming: 8 bases; junction bases outside the gene matches: 3. This CDR3 has 12 residues. The germline V gene has CDR1 LNHDA and CDR2 SQIVND (reference sequence). CDR3 protein: CASRGTGGGYTF. Here the CDR3 DNA reads TGTGCCAGTCGGGGGACAGGGGGCGGCTACACCTTC.

This chain links TRBV6-7 with TRBJ2-7; D might be TRBD1 (6 bases). TRBV6-7 is sorted into the ORF group, with uncertain function. Deletions cut 5 bases from V and 0 bases from J, with 17 bases between. The CDR3 extends over 16 amino acids. The CDR3: CASSTKDRISSYEQYF. DNA for the CDR3: TGTGCCAGCAGTACTAAAGACAGGATAAGCTCCTACGAGCAGTACTTC.

The V gene is TRBV19, the J gene TRBJ2-7, with D tentatively TRBD1 (5 bases). V dropped 1 base and J dropped 4 bases, with 14 bases sitting between them. The CDR3 has 15 residues. CDR1 and CDR2 (germline): LNHDA, SQIVND (reference sequence). The CDR3 sequence is CASSIGQGARYEQYF. CDR3 coding DNA: TGTGCCAGTAGTATAGGTCAAGGGGCGCGGTACGAGCAGTACTTC.

This clone came up once. This chain links TRBV4-1 with TRBJ1-4, with a weak D call TRBD1 (5 bases). This CDR3 has 18 amino acids. Trimming cost V 3 bases and J 0 bases, with 17 bases left between them. CDR1 MGHRA and CDR2 YSYEKL come from the germline V gene. The CDR3 DNA reads as TGCGCCAGCAGCCACCAGGGTAAGGCGACAGCAACTAATGAAAAACTGTTTTTT. Protein: CASSHQGKATATNEKLFF.